This T cell receptor beta chain comes out of a study of blood T cell repertoires in COVID-19. The trim removed 3 bases at V and 9 bases at J, leaving 11 bases unmatched. The CDR3 has 15 amino acids. In germline, CDR1 is MNHNS, CDR2 SASEGT. The method was immunoSEQ multiplex PCR; TCRdb's version includes in-frame clones alone and lacks a portion of them. The sample carries approximately 360,000 clones, roughly nine tenths recorded once. This chain links TRBV6-1 with TRBJ2-1; 7 bases are shared with TRBD2. The sample consisted of peripheral blood. This receptor was obtained from a man in his forties or fifties with acute or convalescent COVID-19. The CDR3 sequence is CASSDPRGRFGEQFF. The CDR3 DNA sequence: TGTGCCAGCAGTGACCCCCGCGGGAGATTCGGTGAGCAGTTCTTC.